What follows describes a single T cell receptor beta chain. The CDR3 runs 15 residues. The ends were cut back, 1 base at V and 7 bases at J, with 17 bases in the middle. Germline CDR1 and CDR2: SEHNR and FQNEAQ (reference sequence). Next came a second PCR, run for about 6 to 11 cycles, which used a sample-barcoded 5' primer along with a J-beta primer mix. MiXCR was run by TCRdb on the 5' RACE reads, yielding one entry per CDR3 protein. The top ten clones hold 20% to 25% of a sample with around 900,000 distinct CDR3 sequences, roughly 50% of them seen once. Every donor contributed about 10 milliliters of peripheral blood by blood draw. This sample was included in a study of blood T cells in healthy people across ages.

V usage is TRBV7-9 and J usage is TRBJ2-7, with D perhaps given as TRBD1 or TRBD2 (5 bases each). The sequenced sample was blood. The TCR was taken from a woman in her sixties or seventies in good health. The CDR3: CASSLVMSGTEEQYF. In nucleotides, the CDR3 is TGTGCCAGCAGCTTAGTTATGTCAGGGACGGAAGAGCAGTACTTC.